This paragraph reports one TCR beta chain. Original processing methods: Cell counts per sample came from amplifying reference gene primers. The repertoire was sequenced with immunoSEQ multiplex PCR; TCRdb's copy has only in-frame clones and lacks some. That table gives V, J and clone size, and the DNA gave D and trimming. The table shows roughly 160,000 clones, with more than 75% occurring only once. The data derive from a study of blood T cell repertoires in COVID-19. About the study: Samples representing acute and convalescent COVID-19 were sourced from the United States, Italy and Spain.

CDR3 length equals 16 residues. Germline V CDR1 and CDR2: LGHNA, YSLEER. The junction had 6 bases not matched to a gene; V was cut back by 0 bases and J by 2 bases. The sequence was obtained from a woman older than 75 with COVID-19, enrolled during active disease. The chain links TRBV4-3 to TRBJ2-5, with 7 bases matching TRBD1. The source material was peripheral blood. Here the CDR3 reads CASSQDRTDRQETQYF. The CDR3 region has the DNA TGCGCCAGCAGCCAAGATAGGACGGACAGGCAAGAGACCCAGTACTTC.